The 16 T cell receptor beta chains below come from one sample, sequenced in a study of identical twins. TCRdb re-called the 5' RACE reads through MiXCR, storing one row per CDR3 protein. The sample holds about 300,000 distinct CDR3 sequences, 9% to 15% seen once. These same data were also listed under a study on yellow fever vaccine responses in identical twins.

Sequencing input: CD8+ T cells sorted from blood. These TCRs come from a woman between 18 and 29 years old in good health.

This sequence joins TRBV4-3 and TRBJ2-2, with TRBD1 matching 9 bases. The CDR3 has 16 residues. V shed 0 bases, J shed 5 bases, and the junction held 4 bases outside the gene matches. Germline V CDR1 and CDR2: LGHNA, YSLEER. As DNA, the CDR3 is TGCGCCAGCAGCCAAGAGGCGACAGGGGGGACCGGGGAGCTGTTTTTT. Translated, it gives CASSQEATGGTGELFF.

The genes are TRBV20-1 and TRBJ1-2; D uncertain. Trimming shortened V by 0 bases and J by 0 bases, and 17 bases separated the two germline ends. Germline lookup yields CDR1 DFQATT and CDR2 SNEGSKA (reference sequence). The CDR3 is made up of 17 amino acids. DNA of the CDR3: TGCAGTGCTAGAGATGACCCCTCGGCCGCCTCTAACTATGGCTACACCTTC. It codes for CSARDDPSAASNYGYTF.

The sample holds a few counts of this clonotype. This rearrangement joins TRBV4-1 to TRBJ1-1; no reliable D call. CDR1 and CDR2 from the germline V gene are MGHRA and YSYEKL. Trimming cost V 3 bases and J 6 bases, with 20 bases left between them. This CDR3 is 16 amino acids long. CDR3 nucleotides: TGCGCCAGCAGCCAGGTGCTCGGAGCAGTCCCAGCTGAAGCTTTCTTT. Translating gives CASSQVLGAVPAEAFF.

The genes are TRBV15 and TRBJ2-7; D uncertain. V was shortened by 0 bases and J by 2 bases, with 11 bases between the two germline ends. The CDR3 totals 15 residues. The germline gives CDR1 LNHNV, CDR2 YYDKDF (reference sequence). Here the CDR3 reads CATSRDEGVAYEQYF. Here the CDR3 DNA reads TGTGCCACCAGCAGAGATGAAGGAGTTGCCTACGAGCAGTACTTC. The full variable domain, with the rest looked up from reference TRBV15 and TRBJ2-7, is DAMVIQNPRYQVTQFGKPVTLSCSQTLNHNVMYWYQQKSSQAPKLLFHYYDKDFNNEADTPDNFQSRRPNTSFCFLDIRSPGLGDTAMYLCATSRDEGVAYEQYFGPGTRLTVT.

In its sample, this clonotype was seen many times. V is TRBV9 and J is TRBJ2-1; 7 bases fit TRBD2. There are 16 residues in the CDR3. The germline V gene encodes CDR1 SGDLS and CDR2 YYNGEE. J was trimmed by 3 bases and V by 4 bases; bases with no gene match: 10. The CDR3 here is CASSHPSGDGYNEQFF. The CDR3 DNA reads TGTGCCAGCAGCCACCCCAGCGGGGATGGCTACAATGAGCAGTTCTTC.

This clonotype was counted between two and nine times. The rearrangement uses TRBV7-9 and TRBJ2-2; 8 bases are shared with TRBD1. CDR1 is SEHNR and CDR2 is FQNEAQ in the germline V gene (reference sequence). V lost 5 bases, J lost 2 bases, and 7 bases stayed unmatched. The CDR3 has 16 residues. CDR3 sequence: CASSPRQGINTGELFF. In nucleotides, the CDR3 is TGTGCCAGCAGCCCCAGACAGGGGATTAACACCGGGGAGCTGTTTTTT. The full variable domain, its missing parts supplied by reference TRBV7-9 and TRBJ2-2, is DTGVSQNPRHKITKRGQNVTFRCDPISEHNRLYWYRQTLGQGPEFLTYFQNEAQLEKSRLLSDRFSAERPKGSFSTLEIQRTEQGDSAMYLCASSPRQGINTGELFFGEGSRLTVL.

Many counts were recorded for this clonotype. The chain uses TRBV15 and TRBJ2-1; D is ambiguous. The CDR3 loop spans 12 amino acids. V gave up 8 bases and J gave up 4 bases, with 9 bases separating them. Germline V lookup: CDR1 LNHNV, CDR2 YYDKDF (reference sequence). CDR3 DNA sequence: TGTGCCACCGCCAAAGAATACAATGAGCAGTTCTTC. Protein: CATAKEYNEQFF.

The DNA for the CDR3 is TGTGCCAGCAGTTTAGGAACAGGGACCGGGGAGCTGTTTTTT. It translates to CASSLGTGTGELFF. J is TRBJ2-2 and V is TRBV27; maybe TRBD1 (6 bases). The germline V and J ends were trimmed by 2 bases and 5 bases, with 9 bases remaining between them. The CDR3 runs 14 residues. Germline V gene sequence: CDR1 MNHEY, CDR2 SMNVEV (reference sequence).

This clonotype was found a few times. CDR3 sequence reads: CASRRELNTGELFF. The CDR3 DNA follows: TGTGCCAGCAGGAGGGAATTGAACACCGGGGAGCTGTTTTTT. This chain joins TRBV6-1 and TRBJ2-2; TRBD2 is a possible D gene (5 bases). Looked up from germline, CDR1 is MNHNS and CDR2 is SASEGT. The CDR3 contains 14 residues. Trimming stripped 6 bases from V and 1 base from J, with 9 bases between.

The sample holds a few counts of this clonotype. V and J are TRBV7-9 and TRBJ2-5; D gene unclear. This CDR3 is built from 14 residues. The germline V and J ends were trimmed by 2 bases and 3 bases, with 10 bases remaining between them. The germline gives CDR1 SEHNR, CDR2 FQNEAQ (reference sequence). The DNA of the CDR3 is TGTGCCAGCAGCTTACCGACATCTGAAGAGACCCAGTACTTC. Its protein is CASSLPTSEETQYF.

This chain joins TRBV27 and TRBJ1-2; 9 bases match TRBD1. V was pared by 1 base and J by 7 bases, with 7 bases of the junction left unmatched. Germline V CDR1 and CDR2: MNHEY, SMNVEV (reference sequence). The CDR3 runs 15 residues. The CDR3 sequence: CASSLLQGAIGGYTF. CDR3 DNA sequence: TGTGCCAGCAGTTTATTACAGGGGGCAATCGGTGGCTACACCTTC.

V usage is TRBV7-9 and J usage is TRBJ2-7, with 9 bases lining up with TRBD1. V gave up 2 bases and J gave up 0 bases; unmatched junction bases: 2. This CDR3 region has 15 residues. Germline CDR1 reads SEHNR; CDR2 reads FQNEAQ (reference sequence). CDR3 DNA: TGTGCCAGCAGCTTATTGGACAGGGGCTCCTACGAGCAGTACTTC. Amino acid sequence: CASSLLDRGSYEQYF.

This clonotype was observed a few times. The rearrangement joins TRBV27 to TRBJ1-1; D not certain. The germline CDR1 and CDR2 sequences are MNHEY and SMNVEV (reference sequence). Trimming took off 2 bases at V and 1 base at J, with 11 bases between the two ends. The CDR3 has 15 amino acids. The CDR3 is CASSLLRQTNTEAFF. CDR3 DNA: TGTGCCAGCAGTTTACTTAGACAAACGAACACTGAAGCTTTCTTT.

The chain is built from TRBV20-1 and TRBJ2-1; the match to TRBD2 covers 9 bases. J lost 2 bases, V lost 3 bases, and 5 bases had no gene match. Germline V CDR1 and CDR2: DFQATT, SNEGSKA (reference sequence). The length of the CDR3 is 15 residues. The CDR3 region is CSASASGIAYNEQFF. The CDR3 bases are TGCAGTGCTAGTGCTAGCGGGATTGCCTACAATGAGCAGTTCTTC.

This clonotype showed up just a few times. The chain is built from TRBV6-5 and TRBJ2-2; D tentatively reads TRBD1 or TRBD2 (5 bases each). Trimming left V 0 bases short and J 5 bases short, with 13 bases between. Germline V gives CDR1 MNHEY, CDR2 SVGAGI. The CDR3 covers 16 residues. CDR3 DNA: TGTGCCAGCAGTTACTCGCCAAAGTGGGGGACCGGGGAGCTGTTTTTT. Protein sequence: CASSYSPKWGTGELFF.

This clonotype was seen a handful of times. The chain has TRBV7-6 and TRBJ2-1, with TRBD2 identical over 12 bases. The CDR3 runs 19 residues. V lost 5 bases and J lost 8; bases outside the gene matches: 19. Germline CDR1 is SGHVS and CDR2 is FNYEAQ. CDR3 loop: CASSLQTRWTSGIVDEQFF. CDR3 sequence (DNA): TGTGCCAGCAGCCTACAAACCCGGTGGACTAGCGGGATCGTGGATGAGCAGTTCTTC.